This T cell receptor beta chain is drawn from a study of shared clonotypes between healthy human individuals. The table came from immunoSEQ multiplex PCR; TCRdb's copy has only in-frame clones and leaves some out. The sample lists approximately 700,000 clones, about 80% occurring once. Study findings and constraints: With a few donors compared, roughly 5% of naive CD4 clonotypes were shared.

This clone was seen a handful of times. The antigen is not known. Only Caucasian adults living in Nashville, Tennessee served as donors. The CDR3 has 15 residues. CDR1 and CDR2 (germline): SGHTS, YDEGEE. Trimming cost V 5 bases and J 7 bases; bases outside gene matches: 13. Material: memory CD4+ T cells sorted from blood. Regarding subset: CD45RA-negative fraction. V usage is TRBV5-8 and J usage is TRBJ2-3; TRBD1 matches at 7 bases. The source is a woman aged 25 to 39 in good health. The CDR3 here is CASSPRQGRVNTQYF. CDR3 coding DNA: TGTGCCAGCAGTCCCCGACAGGGAAGGGTGAATACGCAGTATTTT.